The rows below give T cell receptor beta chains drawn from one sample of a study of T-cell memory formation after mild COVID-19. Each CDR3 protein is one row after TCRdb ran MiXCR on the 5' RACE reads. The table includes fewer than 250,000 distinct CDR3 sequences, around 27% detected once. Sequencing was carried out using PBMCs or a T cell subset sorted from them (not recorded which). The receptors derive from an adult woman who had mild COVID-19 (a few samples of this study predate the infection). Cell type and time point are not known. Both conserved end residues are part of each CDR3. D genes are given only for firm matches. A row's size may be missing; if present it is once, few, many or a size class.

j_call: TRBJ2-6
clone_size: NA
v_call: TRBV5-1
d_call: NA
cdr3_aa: CASSLPQVSGANVLTF
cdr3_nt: TGCGCCAGCAGCTTGCCGCAGGTCTCTGGGGCCAACGTCCTGACTTTC

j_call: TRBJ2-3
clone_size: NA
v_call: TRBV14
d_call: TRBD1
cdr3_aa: CASSRETGIRTDTQYF
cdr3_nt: TGTGCCAGCAGCCGAGAGACAGGGATAAGGACAGATACGCAGTATTTT

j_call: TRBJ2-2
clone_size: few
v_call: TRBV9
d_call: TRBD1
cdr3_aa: CASSAYTGVEELFF
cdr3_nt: TGTGCCAGCAGCGCTTACACAGGGGTCGAGGAGCTGTTTTTT

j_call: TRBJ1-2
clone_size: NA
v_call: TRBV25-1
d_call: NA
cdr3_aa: CASSPLTQINYGYTF
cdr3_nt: TGTGCCAGCAGCCCCCTGACTCAGATTAACTATGGCTACACCTTC

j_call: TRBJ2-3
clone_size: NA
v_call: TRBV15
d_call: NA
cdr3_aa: CATSRDGRATDTQYF
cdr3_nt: TGTGCCACCAGCAGAGATGGGCGGGCCACAGATACGCAGTATTTT

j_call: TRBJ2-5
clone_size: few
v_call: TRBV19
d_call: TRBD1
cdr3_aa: CASRRNRGRETQYF
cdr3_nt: TGTGCCAGTAGAAGAAACAGGGGGCGAGAGACCCAGTACTTC

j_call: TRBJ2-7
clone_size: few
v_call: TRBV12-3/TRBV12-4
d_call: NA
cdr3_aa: CASSTGLQSRAEQYF
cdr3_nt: TGTGCCAGCAGTACGGGCCTTCAGTCGAGAGCCGAGCAGTACTTC

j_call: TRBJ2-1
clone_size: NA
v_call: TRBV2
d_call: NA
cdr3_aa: CASSETVRKFF
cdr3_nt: TGTGCCAGCAGTGAGACAGTTCGGAAGTTCTTC

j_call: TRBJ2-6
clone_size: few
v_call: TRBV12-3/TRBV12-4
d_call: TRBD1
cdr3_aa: CASSLGTGGQNSGANVLTF
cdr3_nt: TGTGCCAGCAGTTTGGGCACAGGGGGCCAAAACTCTGGGGCCAACGTCCTGACTTTC

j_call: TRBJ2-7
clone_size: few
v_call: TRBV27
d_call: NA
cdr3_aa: CASSLRDRSSYEQYF
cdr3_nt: TGTGCCAGCAGTTTAAGGGACCGGAGCTCCTACGAGCAGTACTTC

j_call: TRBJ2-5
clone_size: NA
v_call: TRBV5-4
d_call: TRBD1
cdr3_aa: CASSNKGTGETQYF
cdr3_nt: TGTGCCAGCAGTAACAAGGGGACAGGGGAGACCCAGTACTTC

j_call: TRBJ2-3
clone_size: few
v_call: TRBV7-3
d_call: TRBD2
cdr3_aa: CASSSPSGVTDTQYF
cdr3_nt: TGTGCCAGCAGCTCCCCTAGCGGGGTCACAGATACGCAGTATTTT

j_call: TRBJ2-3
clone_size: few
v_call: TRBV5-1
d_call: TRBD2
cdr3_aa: CASSLPSGGATDTQYF
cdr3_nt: TGCGCCAGCAGCTTGCCCAGCGGGGGGGCCACAGATACGCAGTATTTT

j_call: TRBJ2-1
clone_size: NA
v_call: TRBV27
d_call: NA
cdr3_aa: CASSLGTRGYNEQFF
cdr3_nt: TGTGCCAGCAGTTTAGGGACAAGGGGGTACAATGAGCAGTTCTTC

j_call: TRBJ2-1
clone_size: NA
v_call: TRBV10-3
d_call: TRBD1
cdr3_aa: CAISVWDRASNEQFF
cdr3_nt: TGTGCCATCAGTGTATGGGACAGGGCCTCGAATGAGCAGTTCTTC

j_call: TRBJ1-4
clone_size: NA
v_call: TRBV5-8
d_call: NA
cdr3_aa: CASSRLSGQFNEKLFF
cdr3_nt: TGTGCCAGCAGCCGCTTATCCGGACAGTTTAATGAAAAACTGTTTTTT

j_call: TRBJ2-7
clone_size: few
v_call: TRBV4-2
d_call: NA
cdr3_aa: CASSQGGTLPYF
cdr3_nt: TGTGCCAGCAGCCAAGGTGGTACCCTACCGTACTTC

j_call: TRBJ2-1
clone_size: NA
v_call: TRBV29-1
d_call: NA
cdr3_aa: CSVEVHQDNEQFF
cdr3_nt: TGCAGCGTTGAAGTACACCAAGACAATGAGCAGTTCTTC

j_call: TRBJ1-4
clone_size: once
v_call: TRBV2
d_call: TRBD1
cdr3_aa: CASSAGQANEKLFF
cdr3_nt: TGTGCCAGCAGTGCGGGACAGGCTAATGAAAAACTGTTTTTT

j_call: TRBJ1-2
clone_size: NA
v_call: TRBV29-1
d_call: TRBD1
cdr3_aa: CSVELQGARGYTF
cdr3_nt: TGCAGCGTTGAACTCCAGGGGGCACGAGGCTACACCTTC

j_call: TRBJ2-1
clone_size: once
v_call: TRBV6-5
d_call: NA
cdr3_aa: CASSYMGQPLRSYNEQFF
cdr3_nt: TGTGCCAGCAGTTACATGGGACAACCGCTCAGGTCCTACAATGAGCAGTTCTTC

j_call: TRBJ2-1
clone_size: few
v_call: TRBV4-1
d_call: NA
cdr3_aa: CASSQAVRQYYNEQFF
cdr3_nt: TGCGCCAGCAGCCAAGCGGTCCGACAGTACTACAATGAGCAGTTCTTC

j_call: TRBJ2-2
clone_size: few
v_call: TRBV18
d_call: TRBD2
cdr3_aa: CASSKTSGSRLNTGELFF
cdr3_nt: TGTGCCAGCTCCAAGACTAGCGGGAGTCGACTGAACACCGGGGAGCTGTTTTTT

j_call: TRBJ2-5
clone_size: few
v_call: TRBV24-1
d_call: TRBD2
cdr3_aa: CATSDPGLAGFQETQYF
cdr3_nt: TGTGCCACCAGTGACCCGGGACTAGCGGGGTTCCAAGAGACCCAGTACTTC

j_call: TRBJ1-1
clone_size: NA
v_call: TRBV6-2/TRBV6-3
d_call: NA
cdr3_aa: CASRGTGTKSEAFF
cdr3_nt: TGTGCCAGCAGGGGGACCGGGACGAAATCTGAAGCTTTCTTT

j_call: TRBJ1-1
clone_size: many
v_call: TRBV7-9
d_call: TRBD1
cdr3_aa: CASSLVQGQGAAFF
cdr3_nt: TGTGCCAGCAGCTTAGTTCAAGGGCAGGGGGCCGCTTTCTTT

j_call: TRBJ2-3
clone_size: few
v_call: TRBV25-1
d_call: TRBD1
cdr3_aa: CASSGDPQSTGWTTQYF
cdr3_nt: TGTGCCAGCAGTGGAGACCCACAGTCGACAGGGTGGACTACGCAGTATTTT

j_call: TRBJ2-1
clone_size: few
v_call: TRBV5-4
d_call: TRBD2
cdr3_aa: CASSLLSGSSYNEQFF
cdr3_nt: TGTGCCAGCAGCTTACTGAGCGGGAGCTCCTACAATGAGCAGTTCTTC

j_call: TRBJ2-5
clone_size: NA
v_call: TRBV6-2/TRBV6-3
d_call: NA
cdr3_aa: CASLWGPDSSETQYF
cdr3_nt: TGTGCCAGCCTATGGGGACCGGACTCGAGCGAGACCCAGTACTTC

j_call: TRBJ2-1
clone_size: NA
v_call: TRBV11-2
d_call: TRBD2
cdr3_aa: CASSLVFWTSGFNEQFF
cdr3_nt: TGTGCCAGCAGCTTGGTATTTTGGACTAGCGGGTTCAATGAGCAGTTCTTC

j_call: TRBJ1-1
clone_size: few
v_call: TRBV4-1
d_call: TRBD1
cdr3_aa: CASSQPTGDTEAFF
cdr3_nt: TGCGCCAGCAGCCAACCCACAGGGGACACTGAAGCTTTCTTT

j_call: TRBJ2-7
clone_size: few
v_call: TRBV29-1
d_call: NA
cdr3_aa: CSVVRPHLSSYEQYF
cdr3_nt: TGCAGCGTTGTGCGCCCACATCTCAGCTCCTACGAGCAGTACTTC

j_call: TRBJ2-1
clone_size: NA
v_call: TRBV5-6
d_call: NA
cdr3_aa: CASSLDPAGEQFF
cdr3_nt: TGTGCCAGCAGCTTGGATCCAGCCGGGGAGCAGTTCTTC

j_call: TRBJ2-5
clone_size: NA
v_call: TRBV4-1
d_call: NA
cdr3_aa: CASSQGNENIRETQYF
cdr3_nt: TGCGCCAGCAGCCAAGGGAACGAAAACATACGGGAGACCCAGTACTTC

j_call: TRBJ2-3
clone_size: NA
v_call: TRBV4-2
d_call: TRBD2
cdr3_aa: CASSQGLAGGRDTQYF
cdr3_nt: TGTGCCAGCAGCCAAGGACTAGCGGGGGGCCGAGATACGCAGTATTTT

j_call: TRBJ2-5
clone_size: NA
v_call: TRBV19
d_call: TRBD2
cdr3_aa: CASSKGAGDGEETQYF
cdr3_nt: TGTGCCAGTTCAAAGGGAGCGGGAGACGGCGAAGAGACCCAGTACTTC

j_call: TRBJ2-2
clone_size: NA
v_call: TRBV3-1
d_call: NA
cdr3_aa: CASSHPRDGTGELFF
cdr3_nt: TGTGCCAGCAGCCATCCGCGGGATGGCACCGGGGAGCTGTTTTTT

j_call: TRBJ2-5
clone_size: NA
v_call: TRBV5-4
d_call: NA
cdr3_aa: CASSPPFEGETQYF
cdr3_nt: TGTGCCAGCAGCCCGCCCTTCGAGGGAGAGACCCAGTACTTC

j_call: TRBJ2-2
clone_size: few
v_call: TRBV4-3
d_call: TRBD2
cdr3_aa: CASSPGLVYTGELFF
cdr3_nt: TGCGCCAGCAGCCCAGGACTAGTATATACCGGGGAGCTGTTTTTT

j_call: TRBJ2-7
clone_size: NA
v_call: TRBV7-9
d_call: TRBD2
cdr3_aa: CASRLAGGDEQYF
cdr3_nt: TGTGCCAGTAGACTAGCGGGAGGCGACGAGCAGTACTTC

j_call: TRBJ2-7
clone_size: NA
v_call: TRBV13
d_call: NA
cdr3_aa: CASSSELDEQYF
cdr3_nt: TGTGCCAGCAGCTCCGAACTGGACGAGCAGTACTTC

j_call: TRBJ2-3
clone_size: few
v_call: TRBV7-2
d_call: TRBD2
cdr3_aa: CASSLTSGLADTQYF
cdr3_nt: TGTGCCAGCAGCTTGACTAGCGGGTTGGCAGATACGCAGTATTTT

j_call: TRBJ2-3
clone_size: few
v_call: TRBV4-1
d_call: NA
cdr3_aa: CASSLWTAQDTQYF
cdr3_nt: TGCGCCAGCAGCCTGTGGACCGCACAAGATACGCAGTATTTT

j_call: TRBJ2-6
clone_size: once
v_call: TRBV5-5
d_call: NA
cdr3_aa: CASRPYRSAANVLTF
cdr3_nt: TGTGCCAGCAGGCCCTACAGGTCTGCGGCCAACGTCCTGACTTTC

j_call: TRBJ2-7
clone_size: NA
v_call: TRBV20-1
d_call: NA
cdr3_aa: CSARASFLGGEQYF
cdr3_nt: TGCAGTGCTAGAGCTAGCTTTCTAGGAGGCGAGCAGTACTTC

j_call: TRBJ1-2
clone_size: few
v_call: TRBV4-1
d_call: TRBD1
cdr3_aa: CASSQEPRTGTESHGYTF
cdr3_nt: TGCGCCAGCAGCCAAGAGCCTAGGACCGGGACAGAAAGTCATGGCTACACCTTC

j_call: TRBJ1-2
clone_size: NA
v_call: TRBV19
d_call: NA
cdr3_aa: CASSMEGRYYGYTF
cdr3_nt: TGTGCCAGTAGTATGGAGGGGCGGTACTATGGCTACACCTTC

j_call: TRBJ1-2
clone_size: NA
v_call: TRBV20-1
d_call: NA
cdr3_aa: CSARDRVYGYTF
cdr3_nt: TGCAGTGCTAGGGACCGCGTCTATGGCTACACCTTC

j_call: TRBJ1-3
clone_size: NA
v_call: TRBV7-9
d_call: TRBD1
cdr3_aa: CATHRGFGNTIYF
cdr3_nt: TGTGCCACCCACAGGGGGTTTGGAAACACCATATATTTT

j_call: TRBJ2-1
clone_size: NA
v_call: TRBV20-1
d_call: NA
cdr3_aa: CSATRQGRINNEQFF
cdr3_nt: TGCAGTGCTACCAGGCAGGGGCGAATTAACAATGAGCAGTTCTTC

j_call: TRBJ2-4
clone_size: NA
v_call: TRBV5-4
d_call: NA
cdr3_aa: CASSPRGSAKNIQYF
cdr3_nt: TGTGCCAGCAGCCCGAGAGGGTCAGCCAAAAACATTCAGTACTTC

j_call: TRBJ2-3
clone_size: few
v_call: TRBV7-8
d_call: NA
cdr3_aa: CASSLVGGKVYF
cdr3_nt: TGTGCCAGCAGCTTAGTTGGGGGTAAAGTTTATTTT

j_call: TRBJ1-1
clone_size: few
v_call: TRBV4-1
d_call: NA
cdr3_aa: CASSQGAGGLIGTEAFF
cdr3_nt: TGCGCCAGCAGCCAAGGAGCGGGGGGGCTAATCGGCACTGAAGCTTTCTTT

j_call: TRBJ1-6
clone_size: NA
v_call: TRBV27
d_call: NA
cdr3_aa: CASSLYRTDYNSPLHF
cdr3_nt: TGTGCCAGCAGTTTATATAGGACTGACTATAATTCACCCCTCCACTTT

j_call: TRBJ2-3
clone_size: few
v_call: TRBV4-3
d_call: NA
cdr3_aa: CASSQDSGATDTQYF
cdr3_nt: TGCGCCAGCAGCCAAGATTCGGGGGCTACAGATACGCAGTATTTT

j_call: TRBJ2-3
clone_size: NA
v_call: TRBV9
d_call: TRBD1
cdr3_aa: CASSVETGVADTQYF
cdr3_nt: TGTGCCAGCAGCGTAGAGACAGGGGTTGCAGATACGCAGTATTTT

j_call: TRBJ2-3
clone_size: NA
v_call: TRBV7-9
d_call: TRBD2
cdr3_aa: CASSFGGAGDTQYF
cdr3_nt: TGTGCCAGCAGCTTCGGGGGGGCTGGAGATACGCAGTATTTT